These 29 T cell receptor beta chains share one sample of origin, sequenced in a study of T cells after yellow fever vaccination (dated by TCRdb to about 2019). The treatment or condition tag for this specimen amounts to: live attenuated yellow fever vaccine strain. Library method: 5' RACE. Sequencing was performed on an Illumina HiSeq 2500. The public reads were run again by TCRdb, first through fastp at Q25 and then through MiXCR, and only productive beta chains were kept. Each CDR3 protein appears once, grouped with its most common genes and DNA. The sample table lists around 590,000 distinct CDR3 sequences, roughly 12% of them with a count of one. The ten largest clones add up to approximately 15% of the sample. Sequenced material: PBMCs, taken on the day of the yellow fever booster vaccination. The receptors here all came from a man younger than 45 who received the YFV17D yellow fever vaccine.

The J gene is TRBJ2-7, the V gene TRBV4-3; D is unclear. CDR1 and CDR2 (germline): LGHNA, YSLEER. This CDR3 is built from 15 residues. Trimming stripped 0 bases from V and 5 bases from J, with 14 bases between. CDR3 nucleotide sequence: TGCGCCAGCAGCCAAGATACTACGACGGCCAACGAGCAGTACTTC. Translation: CASSQDTTTANEQYF.

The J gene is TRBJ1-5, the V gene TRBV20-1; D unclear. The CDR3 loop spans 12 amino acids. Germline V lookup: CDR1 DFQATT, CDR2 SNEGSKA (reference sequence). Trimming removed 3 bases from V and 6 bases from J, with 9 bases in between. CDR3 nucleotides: TGCAGTGCTAGTGAGGGAGCTCAGCCCCAGCATTTT. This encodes CSASEGAQPQHF.

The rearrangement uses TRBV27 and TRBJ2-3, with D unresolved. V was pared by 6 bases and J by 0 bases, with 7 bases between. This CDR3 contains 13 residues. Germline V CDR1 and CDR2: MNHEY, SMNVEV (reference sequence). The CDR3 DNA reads TGTGCCAGCAGAAGGGTGAGCACAGATACGCAGTATTTT. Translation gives CASRRVSTDTQYF.

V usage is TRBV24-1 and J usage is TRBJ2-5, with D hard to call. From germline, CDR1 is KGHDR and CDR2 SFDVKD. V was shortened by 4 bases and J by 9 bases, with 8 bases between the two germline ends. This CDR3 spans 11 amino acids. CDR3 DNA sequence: TGTGCCACCAGTGACGGCTCCGCCCAGTACTTC. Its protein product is CATSDGSAQYF.

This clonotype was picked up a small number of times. This CDR3 is CASSRINLQGEDEQYF. CDR3 nucleotides: TGCGCCAGCAGTCGTATCAATCTACAGGGAGAGGACGAGCAGTACTTC. The rearrangement joins TRBV10-2 to TRBJ2-7; D is possibly TRBD1 (6 bases). CDR3 length: 16 residues. Trimming stripped 5 bases from V and 5 bases from J, with 22 bases between. CDR1 WSHSY and CDR2 SAAADI come from the germline V gene.

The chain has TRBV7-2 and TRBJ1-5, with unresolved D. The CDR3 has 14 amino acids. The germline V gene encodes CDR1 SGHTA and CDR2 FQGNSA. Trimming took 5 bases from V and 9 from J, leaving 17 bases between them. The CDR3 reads CASSPRPPTWPQHF. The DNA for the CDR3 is TGTGCCAGCAGCCCGAGACCCCCCACATGGCCCCAGCATTTT.

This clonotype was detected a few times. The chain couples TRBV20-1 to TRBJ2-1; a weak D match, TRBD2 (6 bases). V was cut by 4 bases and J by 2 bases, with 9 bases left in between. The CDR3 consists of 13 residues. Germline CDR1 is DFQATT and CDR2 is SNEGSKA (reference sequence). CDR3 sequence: CSAMGGTYNEQFF. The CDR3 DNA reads TGCAGTGCTATGGGCGGGACCTACAATGAGCAGTTCTTC.

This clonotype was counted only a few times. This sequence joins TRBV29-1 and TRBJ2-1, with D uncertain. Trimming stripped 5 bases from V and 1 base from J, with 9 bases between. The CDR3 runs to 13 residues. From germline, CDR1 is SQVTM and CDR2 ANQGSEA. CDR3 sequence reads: CSVLGQSYNEQFF. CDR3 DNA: TGCAGCGTTTTAGGCCAATCCTACAATGAGCAGTTCTTC.

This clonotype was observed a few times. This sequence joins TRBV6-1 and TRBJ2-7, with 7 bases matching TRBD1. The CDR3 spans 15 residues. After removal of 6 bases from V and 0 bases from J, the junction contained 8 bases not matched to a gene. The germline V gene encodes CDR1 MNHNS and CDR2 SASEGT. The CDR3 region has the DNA TGTGCCAGCAGGTCTACAGGGGCGGGCTCCTACGAGCAGTACTTC. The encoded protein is CASRSTGAGSYEQYF.

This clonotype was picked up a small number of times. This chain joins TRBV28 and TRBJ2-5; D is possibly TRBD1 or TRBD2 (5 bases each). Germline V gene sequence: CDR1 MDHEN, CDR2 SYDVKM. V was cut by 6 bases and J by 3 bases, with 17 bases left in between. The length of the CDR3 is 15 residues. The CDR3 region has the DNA TGTGCCAGCAGGGCTCCCGGGACCCTTGAAGAGACCCAGTACTTC. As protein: CASRAPGTLEETQYF. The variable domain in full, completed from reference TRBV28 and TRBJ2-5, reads DVKVTQSSRYLVKRTGEKVFLECVQDMDHENMFWYRQDPGLGLRLIYFSYDVKMKEKGDIPEGYSVSREKKERFSLILESASTNQTSMYLCASRAPGTLEETQYFGPGTRLLVL.

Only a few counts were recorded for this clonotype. CDR3 region: CASKRLSSSYNEQFF. CDR3 bases: TGTGCCAGCAAGCGGCTTTCAAGCTCCTACAATGAGCAGTTCTTC. The chain carries TRBV7-2 and TRBJ2-1; D might be TRBD2 (5 bases). The V gene lost 7 bases and the J gene lost 0 bases, with 13 bases spanning the gap. Germline V CDR1 and CDR2: SGHTA, FQGNSA. CDR3 size: 15 residues.

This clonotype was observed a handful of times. The CDR3 bases are TGCGCCAGCACCCCCGCGGGGTCAATTTACAATGAGCAGTTCTTC. Translating gives CASTPAGSIYNEQFF. The chain is built from TRBV5-1 and TRBJ2-1; D perhaps matches TRBD2 (6 bases). This CDR3 is built from 15 residues. V lost 6 bases to trimming and J lost 4 bases, with 17 bases between them. In germline, CDR1 is SGHRS, CDR2 YFSETQ.

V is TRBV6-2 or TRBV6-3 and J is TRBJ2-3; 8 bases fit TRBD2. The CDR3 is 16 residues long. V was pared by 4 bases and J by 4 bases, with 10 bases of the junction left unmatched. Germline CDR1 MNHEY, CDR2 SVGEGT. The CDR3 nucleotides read TGTGCCAGCAGTTCCAGCGGGAGTAATCTTGCAGATACGCAGTATTTT. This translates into CASSSSGSNLADTQYF.

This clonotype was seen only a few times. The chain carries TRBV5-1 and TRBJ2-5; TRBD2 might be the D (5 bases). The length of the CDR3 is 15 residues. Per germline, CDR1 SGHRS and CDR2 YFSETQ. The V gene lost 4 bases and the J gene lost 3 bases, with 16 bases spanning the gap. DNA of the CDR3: TGCGCCAGCAGCAATGGACTGTCGACGGAAGAGACCCAGTACTTC. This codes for CASSNGLSTEETQYF.

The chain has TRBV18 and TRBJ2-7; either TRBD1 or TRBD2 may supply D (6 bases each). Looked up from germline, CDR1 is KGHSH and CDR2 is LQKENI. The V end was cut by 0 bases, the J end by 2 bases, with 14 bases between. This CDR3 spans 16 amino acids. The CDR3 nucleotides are TGTGCCAGCTCACCACCGATCGGGGGCAATACCTACGAGCAGTACTTC. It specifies CASSPPIGGNTYEQYF.

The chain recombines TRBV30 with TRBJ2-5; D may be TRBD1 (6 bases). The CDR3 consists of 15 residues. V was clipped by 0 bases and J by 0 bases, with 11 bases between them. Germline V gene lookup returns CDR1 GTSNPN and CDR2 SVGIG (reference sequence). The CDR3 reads CAWSVGGRYQETQYF. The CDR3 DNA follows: TGTGCCTGGAGTGTAGGGGGTCGATACCAAGAGACCCAGTACTTC.

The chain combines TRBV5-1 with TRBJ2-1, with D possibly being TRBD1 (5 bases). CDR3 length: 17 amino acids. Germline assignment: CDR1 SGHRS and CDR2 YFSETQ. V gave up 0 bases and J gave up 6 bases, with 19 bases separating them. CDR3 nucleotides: TGCGCCAGCAGCTTGGCGATACATCAGGGTGCAGGCAATGAGCAGTTCTTC. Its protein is CASSLAIHQGAGNEQFF.

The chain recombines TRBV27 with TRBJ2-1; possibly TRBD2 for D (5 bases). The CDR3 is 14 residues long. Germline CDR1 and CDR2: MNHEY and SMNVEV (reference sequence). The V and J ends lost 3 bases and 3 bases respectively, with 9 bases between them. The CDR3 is CASSLESGYNEQFF. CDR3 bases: TGTGCCAGCAGTTTGGAAAGCGGCTACAATGAGCAGTTCTTC.

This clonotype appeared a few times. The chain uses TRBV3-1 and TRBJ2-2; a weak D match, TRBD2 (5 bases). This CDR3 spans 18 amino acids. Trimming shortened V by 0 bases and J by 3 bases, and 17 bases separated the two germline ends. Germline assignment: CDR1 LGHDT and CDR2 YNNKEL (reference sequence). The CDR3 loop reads CASSQDPSASRYTGELFF. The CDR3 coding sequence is TGTGCCAGCAGCCAAGATCCGTCGGCTAGCAGGTACACCGGGGAGCTGTTTTTT. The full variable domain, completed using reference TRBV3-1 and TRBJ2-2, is DTAVSQTPKYLVTQMGNDKSIKCEQNLGHDTMYWYKQDSKKFLKIMFSYNNKELIINETVPNRFSPKSPDKAHLNLHINSLELGDSAVYFCASSQDPSASRYTGELFFGEGSRLTVL.

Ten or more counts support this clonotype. The CDR3 bases are TGCAGTGCTAGTCCGCGGGACAGGTCTGACAATGAGCAGTTCTTC. Residues: CSASPRDRSDNEQFF. This chain uses TRBV20-1 with TRBJ2-1; 8 bases are shared with TRBD1. V was pared by 3 bases and J by 5 bases, with 9 bases of the junction left unmatched. The CDR3 length is 15 residues. Germline CDR1 reads DFQATT; CDR2 reads SNEGSKA (reference sequence).

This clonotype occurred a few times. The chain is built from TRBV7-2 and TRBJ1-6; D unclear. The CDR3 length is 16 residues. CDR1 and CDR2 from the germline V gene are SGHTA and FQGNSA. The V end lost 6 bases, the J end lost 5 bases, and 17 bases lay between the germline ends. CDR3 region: CASSLYPRVDNSPLHF. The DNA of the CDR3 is TGTGCCAGCAGTCTCTACCCCCGGGTGGATAATTCACCCCTCCACTTT.

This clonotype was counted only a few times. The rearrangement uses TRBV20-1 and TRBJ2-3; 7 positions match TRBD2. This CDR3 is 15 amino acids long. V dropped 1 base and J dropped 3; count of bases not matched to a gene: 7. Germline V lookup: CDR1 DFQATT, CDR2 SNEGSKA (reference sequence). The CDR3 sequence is CSARGPGLPTDTQYF. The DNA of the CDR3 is TGCAGTGCTAGAGGTCCGGGACTACCTACAGATACGCAGTATTTT.

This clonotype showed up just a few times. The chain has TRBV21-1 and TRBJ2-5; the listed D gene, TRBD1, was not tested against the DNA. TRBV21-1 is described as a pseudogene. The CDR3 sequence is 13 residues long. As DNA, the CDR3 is TGTGCCAGCAGCAAAGAACAGGAGGAGACCCAGTACTTC. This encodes CASSKEQEETQYF.

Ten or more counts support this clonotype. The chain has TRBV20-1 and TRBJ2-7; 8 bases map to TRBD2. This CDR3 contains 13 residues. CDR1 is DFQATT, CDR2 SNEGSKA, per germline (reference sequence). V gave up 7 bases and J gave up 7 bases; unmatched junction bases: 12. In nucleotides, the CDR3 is TGCAGTGTGCCACTAGCGGCGACTGCTGAGCAGTACTTC. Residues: CSVPLAATAEQYF.

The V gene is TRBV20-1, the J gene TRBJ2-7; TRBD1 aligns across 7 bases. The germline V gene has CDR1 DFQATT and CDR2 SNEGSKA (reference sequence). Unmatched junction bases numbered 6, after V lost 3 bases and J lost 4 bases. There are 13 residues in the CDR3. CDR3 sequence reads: CSASPGDSYEQYF. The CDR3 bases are TGCAGTGCTAGTCCAGGGGACAGTTACGAGCAGTACTTC.

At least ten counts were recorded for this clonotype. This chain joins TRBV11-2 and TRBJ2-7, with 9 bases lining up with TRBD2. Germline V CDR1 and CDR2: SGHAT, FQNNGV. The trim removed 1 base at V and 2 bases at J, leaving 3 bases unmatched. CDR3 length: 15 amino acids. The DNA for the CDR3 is TGTGCCAGCAGCTTAGGGGCTAGCGGGACCTACGAGCAGTACTTC. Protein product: CASSLGASGTYEQYF.

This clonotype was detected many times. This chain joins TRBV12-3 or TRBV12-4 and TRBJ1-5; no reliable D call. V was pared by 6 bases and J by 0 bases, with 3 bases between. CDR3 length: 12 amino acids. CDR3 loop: CASRRSNQPQHF. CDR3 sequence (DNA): TGTGCCAGCAGGCGTAGCAATCAGCCCCAGCATTTT.

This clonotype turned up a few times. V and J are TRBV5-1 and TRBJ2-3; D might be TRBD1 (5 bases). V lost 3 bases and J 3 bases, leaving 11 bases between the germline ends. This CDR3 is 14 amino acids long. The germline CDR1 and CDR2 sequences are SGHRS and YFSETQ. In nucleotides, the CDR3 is TGCGCCAGCAGCTCGGGTGGGGCGACAGATACGCAGTATTTT. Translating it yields CASSSGGATDTQYF.

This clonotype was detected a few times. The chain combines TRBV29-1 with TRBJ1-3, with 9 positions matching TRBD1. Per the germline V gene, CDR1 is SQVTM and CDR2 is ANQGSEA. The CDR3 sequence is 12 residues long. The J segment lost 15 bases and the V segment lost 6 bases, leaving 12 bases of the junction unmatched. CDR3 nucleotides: TGCAGCGTCGCGACAGGGGGGGAGCCCACATATTTT. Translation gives CSVATGGEPTYF.